This T cell receptor (beta chain) came from a study of control samples from healthy donors and cancer patients. Generated by immunoSEQ multiplex PCR, the TCRdb table keeps only in-frame clones and is missing some. Found here are under 85,000 clones, approximately 94% of them singletons; the top ten hold 1.3%. The CDR3 covers 16 residues. With 3 bases clipped from V and 6 bases from J, the junction kept 8 bases outside the gene matches. Germline values: CDR1 SGHTA, CDR2 FQGNSA. The chain couples TRBV7-2 to TRBJ2-1; TRBD1 aligns across 10 bases. This sequence originates from a woman between 35 and 50 years old with lung cancer. The sequenced material came from PBMCs. This CDR3 reads CASSFPGQGKGNEQFF. CDR3 coding DNA: TGTGCCAGCAGCTTTCCGGGACAGGGGAAAGGCAATGAGCAGTTCTTC.